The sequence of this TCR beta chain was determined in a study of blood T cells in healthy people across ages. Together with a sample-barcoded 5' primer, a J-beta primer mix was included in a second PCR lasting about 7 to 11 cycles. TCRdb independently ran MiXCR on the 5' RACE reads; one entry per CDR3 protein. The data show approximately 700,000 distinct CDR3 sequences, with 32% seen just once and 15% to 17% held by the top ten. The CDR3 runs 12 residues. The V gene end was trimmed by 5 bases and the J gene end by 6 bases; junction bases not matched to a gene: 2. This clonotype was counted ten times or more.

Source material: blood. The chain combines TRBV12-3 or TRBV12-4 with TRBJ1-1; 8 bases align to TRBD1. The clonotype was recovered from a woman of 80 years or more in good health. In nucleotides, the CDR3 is TGTGCCAGCAGTCAACAGGGGGCTGAAGCTTTCTTT. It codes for CASSQQGAEAFF.